This TCR beta chain emerged from a study of breast tumors, draining lymph nodes, adjacent tissues (dated by TCRdb to the mid-2010s). As for the study more broadly: TCR beta repertoires were compared across tumor, adjacent nontumor tissue and axillary lymph nodes obtained from breast cancer patients. In human breast cancer, the study set out to evaluate how tumor, surrounding tissue and draining lymph node repertoires relate to one another and whether T cells may move between these sites.

Study-wide findings and limitations: Tumor T-cell repertoires showed less diversity than lymph node repertoires and more diversity than nontumor tissue repertoires, and tumor T-cell repertoires showed preferential V and J gene usage. The conclusion that tumor T cells originate in lymph nodes was framed as consistent with a hypothesis rather than directly demonstrated. The data were judged consistent with most tumor T cells deriving from the lymph node and then expanding within tumor tissue. The similarity between tumor and nontumor tissue repertoires was significantly greater in luminal-like breast cancer than in basal-like breast cancer.

From V the trimming removes 2 bases and from J it removes 5 bases, while the gene matches leave 14 bases of the junction unaccounted for. Counted from cysteine to phenylalanine, this CDR3 has 17 amino acids. Only the CDR3 region is kept as DNA, spanning 51 bases read in frame from base 1. The axillary draining lymph nodes of breast cancer patients were the source of the lymph node samples. TCRdb records Illumina HiSeq 2000 as the sequencer. Multiplex PCR amplification was used to generate the TCR beta chain libraries. The amplified TCR beta chain products were analyzed by high-throughput sequencing. TCRdb cleaned the public reads at Q25 with fastp, built clones with MiXCR and kept in-frame beta chains. Every CDR3 protein is listed once, alongside the most common genes and DNA of its rows. Across this sample there are about 270,000 distinct CDR3 sequences, with more than 30% seen only once. 0.85% to 1.3% of the sample comes from the top ten.

As for this clonotype: Its antigen remains unidentified. No much larger clone exists at a distance of one base, and base qualities are not known.

Source material: axillary lymph node tissue. This sequence was found in a female donor with breast cancer. Some clones in this sample may be carry-over from other donors' samples. This receptor chain uses TRBV12-3 or TRBV12-4 and TRBJ2-5; TRBD2 agrees with 7 junctional bases. The CDR3 region reads CASSLHRGRADMETQYF. The sequenced DNA is TGTGCCAGCAGTTTACACCGGGGGAGGGCCGATATGGAGACCCAGTACTTC.